This T cell receptor beta chain is from a study of T cells in Graves' hyperthyroidism and ophthalmopathy (dated by TCRdb to between 2018 and 2021). Turning to the overall study: Peripheral blood was collected at initial diagnosis, before any treatment. A discovery cohort of about a hundred patients, roughly 40 with Graves' ophthalmopathy and fewer than 65 with stable Graves' hyperthyroidism, was used to find distinguishing TCR V-J signatures. The study also compared thyroid tissue and blood T-cell repertoires from about six Graves' hyperthyroidism patients. For training and testing, the 100 or so patients in the discovery cohort were randomly divided in a 7:3 ratio. After sampling, hyperthyroidism patients received methimazole starting at 30 mg daily, and ophthalmopathy patients received high-dose intravenous methylprednisolone. The paper describes TCR Vbeta CDR3 sequencing of fewer than 150 peripheral blood samples, made up of under 50 ophthalmopathy patients, some 76 hyperthyroidism patients and roughly 17 progressor patients. Prospective prediction of ophthalmopathy was tested in an independent validation cohort consisting of fewer than 20 hyperthyroidism patients and some 17 patients who later progressed to ophthalmopathy.

This clonotype was seen ten or more times. No cognate antigen has been identified for it. No per-base quality is available; no much larger clone lies one base away. The TCR beta CDR3 regions were amplified from the RNA transcripts. For the first round of RT-PCR on the TCR CDR3, the HTBI primer set was used together with the Qiagen OneStep RT-PCR kit. Libraries were constructed in a second round of multiplex PCR, after which size selection and purification were carried out. Paired-end sequencing of the libraries was performed with 100 bp reads on an Illumina HiSeq2000. From the authors' description of their analysis: SOAPnuke was used to process the raw data, throwing out any read that contained adapters or uncalled bases, had a mean Phred below 15, or lacked an exact constant-primer or identifier match. COPE v1.2.5 was used to merge the high-quality paired reads, and each unique nucleotide sequence was defined as a clonotype. MiTCR v1.1 was used to align the clonotypes against IMGT TRBV, TRBD and TRBJ reference segments. Analysis was restricted to V-J combinations with a frequency above 0.0001, which covered 99.2% of repertoires. A TCS score was defined as the ratio of F50 (clonal expansion) to E x V (chaos), with BLOSUM62-based TCRdist applied between CDR3 peptides within each V-J. Welch's t-statistics and random forest reduced just over 500 V-J features to 13, which were used in a naive Bayes classifier (R e1071). The public sequencing data were trimmed at Q25 with fastp and processed into clonotypes with MiXCR by TCRdb, which kept only in-frame beta chains. Under each unique CDR3 protein, matching rows form one entry showing the most common genes and DNA. The V and J calls reflect TCRdb's pipeline rather than the authors' work. This sample is represented by 400,000 to 550,000 distinct CDR3 sequences; roughly 14% of them were singletons. 15% to 20% of the sample belongs to the ten largest clones.

Stable Graves' hyperthyroidism was defined as no progression to ophthalmopathy during 18 months of follow-up. The hyperthyroidism patients were between 18 and 65 years old and newly diagnosed, with a disease duration of less than 2 months. The study excluded patients with uncontrolled infections, other autoimmune diseases, pregnancy or lactation. Diagnoses were based on clinical symptoms, serum thyroxine and TRAb, thyroid ultrasound and orbital computed tomography. Ficoll-Paque density gradient centrifugation was used to isolate PBMCs from approximately 10 ml of fresh peripheral blood. Total RNA was extracted with Trizol reagent, and quality was checked on an Agilent 2100 Bioanalyzer. V gives up 4 bases and J gives up 4 bases, and the segment between their germline ends measures 16 bases. The CDR3, cysteine through phenylalanine, is 15 amino acids long. The only DNA kept is the CDR3, 45 bases in frame from the first base. From a lookup of the germline V gene (reference sequence), CDR1 and CDR2 are LNHDA and SQIVND.

What the research found in general, with its limitations: In validation, the model predicted progression to ophthalmopathy a median of roughly 6.2 months before onset, with 65% to 71% sensitivity and roughly 77% specificity. A 13 V-J signature model separated ophthalmopathy from stable hyperthyroidism, with approximately 87% sensitivity and just under 84% specificity in cross-validation and 80%/75% in testing. Most expanded thyroid clonotypes (frequency above 0.001) were also detected in blood, suggesting blood repertoires may reflect thyroid immune responses. No statistical method was used to fix the sample size in advance, and group allocation was not hidden from the investigators.

This chain is built from TRBV19 and TRBJ1-1, with no reliable assignment of the D segment. Sequenced: blood. The sequence came from a woman under 30 with Graves' hyperthyroidism. The DNA sequence is TGTGCCAGTAGTACGCCATCGGGTGTCCCCACTGAAGCTTTCTTT. The translation is CASSTPSGVPTEAFF.